This TCR beta chain was recovered during a study of blood T cell repertoires in COVID-19. Repertoires were generated with immunoSEQ multiplex PCR, while TCRdb's copy carries only in-frame clones and drops some. Here the sample spans 15,000 to 20,000 clones, about 91% being singletons. Sequenced input: peripheral blood. This sequence was found in a man aged 55 to 70 with active COVID-19.

CDR3 region: CASSAKDFRNTEAFF. DNA for the CDR3: TGTGCCAGCAGTGCCAAGGACTTTCGAAACACTGAAGCTTTCTTT. The V and J genes are TRBV25-1 and TRBJ1-1; D remains unclear. CDR1 is MGHDK and CDR2 is SYGVNS in the germline V gene. The CDR3 spans 15 residues. V lost 4 bases and J lost 2, with 14 bases in between.